Each of the 4 T cell receptor beta chains below was sequenced from the same sample in a study of blood T cells in healthy people across ages. Then a second PCR, running roughly 7 to 12 cycles, was carried out with a sample-barcoded 5' primer and a J-beta primer mix. TCRdb used MiXCR to reprocess the 5' RACE reads, holding one entry per CDR3 protein. Of some 700,000 distinct CDR3 sequences in the sample, 40% to 45% are singletons; the top ten hold 20% to 25%. Sample: blood. The receptors derive from a woman in her sixties in good health.

The sample holds one count of this clonotype. This chain connects TRBV4-3 to TRBJ2-2; no clear D gene. Trimming left V 4 bases short and J 3 bases short, with 9 bases between. CDR1 LGHNA and CDR2 YSLEER come from the germline V gene. The CDR3 consists of 14 residues. Here the CDR3 DNA reads TGCGCCAGCAGCCTAGGACCCTACACCGGGGAGCTGTTTTTT. Residues: CASSLGPYTGELFF.

This clonotype was picked up a small number of times. This chain links TRBV29-1 with TRBJ1-2; 7 positions match TRBD1. V trimming: 7 bases; J trimming: 3 bases; junction bases outside the gene matches: 11. The CDR3 covers 14 residues. Germline V gene data show CDR1 as SQVTM and CDR2 as ANQGSEA. The CDR3 sequence is CSGGYRDSDYGYTF. The DNA of the CDR3 is TGCAGCGGCGGCTACCGGGACAGTGACTATGGCTACACCTTC. Based on the CDR3 plus reference TRBV29-1 and TRBJ1-2, the full variable domain is SAVISQKPSRDICQRGTSLTIQCQVDSQVTMMFWYRQQPGQSLTLIATANQGSEATYESGFVIDKFPISRPNLTFSTLTVSNMSPEDSSIYLCSGGYRDSDYGYTFGSGTRLTVV.

This clonotype occurred a few times. V gene TRBV5-1 combines with J gene TRBJ1-2, with 8 bases matching TRBD1. V lost 3 bases and J lost 2; bases outside the gene matches: 3. The length of the CDR3 is 14 residues. Germline V gene lookup returns CDR1 SGHRS and CDR2 YFSETQ. CDR3 nucleotides: TGCGCCAGCAGCTGGGGACAGGCCAACTATGGCTACACCTTC. Translated: CASSWGQANYGYTF.

The V call is TRBV9, the J call TRBJ2-1; 10 nucleotides agree with TRBD2. Losses at the gene ends were 4 bases for V and 2 bases for J; bases not matched to a gene: 12. This CDR3 contains 18 residues. Germline lookup yields CDR1 SGDLS and CDR2 YYNGEE. The CDR3 region is CASSIEVGSGGTYNEQFF. The CDR3 nucleotides are TGTGCCAGCAGCATCGAGGTCGGTAGCGGGGGGACCTACAATGAGCAGTTCTTC.